The 8 T cell receptor beta chains below were found in one sample sequenced in a study of blood T cell repertoires in COVID-19. Profiling relied on immunoSEQ multiplex PCR, and the TCRdb table lists in-frame clones only, not all of them. The table lists over 100,000 clones, around 80% of them singletons. Input material: peripheral blood. These receptors were obtained from a human donor in a cohort sampled during active or convalescent COVID-19.

The chain employs TRBV5-6 and TRBJ1-2; D is undetermined. V was trimmed by 4 bases and J by 6 bases, leaving 13 bases between them. CDR1 is SGHDT, CDR2 YYEEEE, per germline. CDR3 length: 13 amino acids. CDR3 bases: TGTGCCAGCAGCCGCCGGGAGGACGATGGCTACACCTTC. This gives the protein CASSRREDDGYTF. The variable domain in full, with the rest retrieved from reference TRBV5-6 and TRBJ1-2, is DAGVTQSPTHLIKTRGQQVTLRCSPKSGHDTVSWYQQALGQGPQFIFQYYEEEERQRGNFPDRFSGHQFPNYSSELNVNALLLGDSALYLCASSRREDDGYTFGSGTRLTVV.

This clone was found a few times. V gene TRBV25-1 combines with J gene TRBJ2-1, with D perhaps matching TRBD2 (5 bases). V lost 3 bases and J lost 5, with 17 bases in between. Germline-derived CDR1 and CDR2 are MGHDK and SYGVNS. This CDR3 is 16 amino acids long. The CDR3 coding sequence is TGTGCCAGCAGTGAGGCAGGCCGCGGGCCTAACAATGAGCAGTTCTTC. It is translated as CASSEAGRGPNNEQFF. The variable domain in full, with the rest retrieved from reference TRBV25-1 and TRBJ2-1, is EADIYQTPRYLVIGTGKKITLECSQTMGHDKMYWYQQDPGMELHLIHYSYGVNSTEKGDLSSESTVSRIRTEHFPLTLESARPSHTSQYLCASSEAGRGPNNEQFFGPGTRLTVL.

The genes are TRBV6-2 or TRBV6-3 and TRBJ2-4; no reliable D call. V lost 4 bases and J lost 6, with 13 bases in between. This CDR3 is built from 14 residues. Germline loops: CDR1 MNHEY, CDR2 SVGEGT. For the CDR3, the DNA is TGTGCCAGCAGTTCCTTCCCGGCAGGAAACATTCAGTACTTC. Its protein is CASSSFPAGNIQYF.

About this clone: This specimen includes other DNA sequences encoding the same CDR3. The chain has TRBV27 and TRBJ1-6; tentatively, D is TRBD1 (6 bases). The CDR3 is 16 residues long. Trimming removed 1 base at V and 4 bases at J, with 11 bases between. Germline values: CDR1 MNHEY, CDR2 SMNVEV (reference sequence). This CDR3 reads CASSLLGGVYNSPLHF. Written as DNA, the CDR3 is TGTGCCAGCAGTTTATTAGGGGGGGTGTATAATTCACCCCTCCACTTT.

This rearrangement joins TRBV10-3 to TRBJ2-7; 7 bases match TRBD1. CDR3 size: 14 residues. CDR1 is ENHRY, CDR2 SYGVKD, per germline. Trimming took 3 bases from V and 3 from J; bases not matched to a gene: 5. CDR3 DNA: TGTGCCATCAGTGACCGGGACAGAAACTACGAGCAGTACTTC. It is translated as CAISDRDRNYEQYF.

The chain recombines TRBV30 with TRBJ1-2; 8 bases line up with TRBD1. V trimming: 4 bases; J trimming: 3 bases; junction bases outside the gene matches: 10. Germline V gene lookup returns CDR1 GTSNPN and CDR2 SVGIG (reference sequence). The CDR3 runs 15 residues. DNA of the CDR3: TGTGCCTGGACTCAGGACAGGGTTAACTACTATGGCTACACCTTC. Translated, it gives CAWTQDRVNYYGYTF.

The chain joins TRBV7-2 to TRBJ1-6; 7 bases match TRBD1. The CDR3 spans 14 residues. In germline, CDR1 is SGHTA, CDR2 FQGNSA. The V gene end was trimmed by 2 bases and the J gene end by 7 bases; junction bases not matched to a gene: 2. In nucleotides, the CDR3 is TGTGCCAGCAGCTTAAGCAGGGGGAATTCACCCCTCCACTTT. Translation gives CASSLSRGNSPLHF.

This chain links TRBV7-2 with TRBJ1-6; no reliable D call. The CDR3 is 15 amino acids. Germline CDR1 is SGHTA and CDR2 is FQGNSA. Deletions cut 3 bases from V and 0 bases from J, with 6 bases between. CDR3 nucleotide sequence: TGTGCCAGCAGCTTTATCGGCTCCTATAATTCACCCCTCCACTTT. Translating it yields CASSFIGSYNSPLHF.